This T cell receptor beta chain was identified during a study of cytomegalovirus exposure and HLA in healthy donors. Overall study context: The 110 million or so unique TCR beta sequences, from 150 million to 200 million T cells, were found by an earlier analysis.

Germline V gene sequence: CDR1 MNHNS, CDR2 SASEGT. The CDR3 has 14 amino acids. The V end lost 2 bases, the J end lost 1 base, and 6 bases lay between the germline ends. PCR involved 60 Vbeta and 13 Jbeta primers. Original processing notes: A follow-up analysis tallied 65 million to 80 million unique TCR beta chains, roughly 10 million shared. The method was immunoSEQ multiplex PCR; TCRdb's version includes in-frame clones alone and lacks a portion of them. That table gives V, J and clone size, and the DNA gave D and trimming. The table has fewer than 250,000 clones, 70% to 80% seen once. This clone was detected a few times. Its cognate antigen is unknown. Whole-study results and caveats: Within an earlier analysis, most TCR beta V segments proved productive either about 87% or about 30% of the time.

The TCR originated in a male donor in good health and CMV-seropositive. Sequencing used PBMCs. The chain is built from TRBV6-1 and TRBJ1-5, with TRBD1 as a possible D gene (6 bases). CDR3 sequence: CASSEQGSNQPQHF. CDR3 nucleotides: TGTGCCAGCAGTGAACAGGGGAGCAATCAGCCCCAGCATTTT.